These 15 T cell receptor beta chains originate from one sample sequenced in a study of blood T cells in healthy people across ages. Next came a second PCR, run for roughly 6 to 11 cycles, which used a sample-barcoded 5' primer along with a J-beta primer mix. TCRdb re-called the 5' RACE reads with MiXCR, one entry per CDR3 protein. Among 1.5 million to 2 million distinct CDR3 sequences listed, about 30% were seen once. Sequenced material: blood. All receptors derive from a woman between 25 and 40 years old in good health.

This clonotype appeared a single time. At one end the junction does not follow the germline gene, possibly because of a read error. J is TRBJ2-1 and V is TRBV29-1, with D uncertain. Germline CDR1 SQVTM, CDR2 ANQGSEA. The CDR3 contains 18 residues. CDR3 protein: CSVDKTTRVSFSYNEQDF. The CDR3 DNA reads TGCAGCGTTGACAAGACAACAAGGGTTTCCTTCTCCTACAATGAGCAGGACTTC.

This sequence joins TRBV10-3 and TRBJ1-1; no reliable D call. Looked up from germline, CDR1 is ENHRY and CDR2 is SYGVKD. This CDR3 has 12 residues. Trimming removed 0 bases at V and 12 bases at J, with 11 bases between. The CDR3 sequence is CAISESRRSPFF. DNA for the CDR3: TGTGCCATCAGTGAGTCTCGTCGTTCTCCTTTCTTT.

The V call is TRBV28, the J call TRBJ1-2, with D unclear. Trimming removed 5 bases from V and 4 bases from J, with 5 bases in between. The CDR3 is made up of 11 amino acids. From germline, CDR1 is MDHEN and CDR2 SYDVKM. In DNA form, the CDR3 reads TGTGCCAGCAGTAACACCTATGGCTACACCTTC. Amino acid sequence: CASSNTYGYTF.

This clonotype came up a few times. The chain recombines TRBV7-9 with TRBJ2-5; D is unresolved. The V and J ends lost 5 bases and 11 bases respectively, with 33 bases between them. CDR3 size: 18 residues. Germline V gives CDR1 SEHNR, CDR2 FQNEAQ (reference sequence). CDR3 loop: CASSQGSRRNKTHNEQYF. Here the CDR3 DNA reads TGTGCCAGCAGCCAAGGGTCACGGCGGAATAAAACCCACAATGAGCAGTACTTC.

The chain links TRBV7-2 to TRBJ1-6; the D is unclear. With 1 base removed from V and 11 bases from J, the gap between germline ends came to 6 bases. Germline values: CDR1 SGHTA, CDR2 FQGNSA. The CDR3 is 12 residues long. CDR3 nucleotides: TGTGCCAGCAGCTTAGGGGTCCCACCCCTCCACTTT. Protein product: CASSLGVPPLHF.

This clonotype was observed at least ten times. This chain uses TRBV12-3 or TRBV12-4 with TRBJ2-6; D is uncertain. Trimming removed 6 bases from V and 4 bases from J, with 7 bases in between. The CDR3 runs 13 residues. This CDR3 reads CASRIAGANVLTF. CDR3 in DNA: TGTGCCAGCAGAATCGCCGGGGCCAACGTCCTGACTTTC.

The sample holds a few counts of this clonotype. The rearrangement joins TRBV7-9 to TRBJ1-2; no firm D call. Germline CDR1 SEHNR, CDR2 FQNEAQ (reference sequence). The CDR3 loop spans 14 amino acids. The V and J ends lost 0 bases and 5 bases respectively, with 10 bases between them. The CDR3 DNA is TGTGCCAGCAGCTTAGCGGTGGCAGTTTATGGCTACACCTTC. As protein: CASSLAVAVYGYTF.

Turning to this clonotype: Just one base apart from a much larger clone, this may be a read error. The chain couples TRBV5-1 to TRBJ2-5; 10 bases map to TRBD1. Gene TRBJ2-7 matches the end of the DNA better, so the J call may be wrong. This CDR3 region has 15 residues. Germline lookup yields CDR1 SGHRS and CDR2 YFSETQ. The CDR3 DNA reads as TGCGCCAGCAGCTTGGCCGGGACAGGGGAATACGAGCAGTACTTC. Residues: CASSLAGTGEYEQYF.

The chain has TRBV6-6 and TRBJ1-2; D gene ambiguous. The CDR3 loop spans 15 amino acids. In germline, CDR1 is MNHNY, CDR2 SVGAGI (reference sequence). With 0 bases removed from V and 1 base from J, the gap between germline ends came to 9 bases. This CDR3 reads CASSYSAGGNYGYTF. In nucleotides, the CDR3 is TGTGCCAGCAGTTACTCGGCAGGAGGTAACTATGGCTACACCTTC.

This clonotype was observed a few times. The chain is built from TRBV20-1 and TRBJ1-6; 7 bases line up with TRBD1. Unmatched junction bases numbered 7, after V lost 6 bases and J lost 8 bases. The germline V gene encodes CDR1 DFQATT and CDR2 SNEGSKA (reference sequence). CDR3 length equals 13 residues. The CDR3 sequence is CSAEAGGDSPLHF. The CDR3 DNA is TGCAGTGCCGAGGCAGGGGGAGATTCACCCCTCCACTTT.

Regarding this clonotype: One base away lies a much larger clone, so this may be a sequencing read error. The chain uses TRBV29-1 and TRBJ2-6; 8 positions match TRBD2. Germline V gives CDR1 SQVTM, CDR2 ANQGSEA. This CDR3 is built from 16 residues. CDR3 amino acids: CNVESWTSLGANVLTF. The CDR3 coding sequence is TGCAACGTTGAATCCTGGACTAGCCTCGGGGCCAACGTCCTGACTTTC.

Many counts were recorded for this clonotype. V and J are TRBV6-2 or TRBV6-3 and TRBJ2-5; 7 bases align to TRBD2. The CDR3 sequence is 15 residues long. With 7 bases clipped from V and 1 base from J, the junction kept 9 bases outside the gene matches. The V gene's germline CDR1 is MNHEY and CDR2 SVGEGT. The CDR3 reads CASTDGRGFQETQYF. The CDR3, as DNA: TGTGCCAGCACCGACGGGCGGGGGTTCCAAGAGACCCAGTACTTC.

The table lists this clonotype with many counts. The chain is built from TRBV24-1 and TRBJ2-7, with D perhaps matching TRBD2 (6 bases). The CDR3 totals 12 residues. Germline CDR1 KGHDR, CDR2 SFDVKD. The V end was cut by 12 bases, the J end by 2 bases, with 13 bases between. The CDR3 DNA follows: TGTGCCTACGGGACTGATCCCTACGAGCAGTACTTC. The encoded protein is CAYGTDPYEQYF.

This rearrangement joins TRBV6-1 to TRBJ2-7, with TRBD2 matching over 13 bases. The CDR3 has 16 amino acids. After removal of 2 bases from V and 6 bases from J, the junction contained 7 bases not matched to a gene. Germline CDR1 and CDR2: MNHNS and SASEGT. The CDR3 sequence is CASSERTSGRLGEQYF. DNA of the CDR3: TGTGCCAGCAGTGAACGGACTAGCGGGAGATTAGGCGAGCAGTACTTC.

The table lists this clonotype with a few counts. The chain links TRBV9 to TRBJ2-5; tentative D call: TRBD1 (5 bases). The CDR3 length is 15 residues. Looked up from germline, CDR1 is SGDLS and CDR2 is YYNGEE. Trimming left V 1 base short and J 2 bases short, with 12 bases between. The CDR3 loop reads CASSVREGDQETQYF. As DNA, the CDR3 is TGTGCCAGCAGCGTAAGAGAAGGGGATCAAGAGACCCAGTACTTC.